The 3 T cell receptor beta chains in this list originate from one sample, sequenced in a study of cytomegalovirus exposure and HLA in healthy donors. In the PCR, 60 Vbeta and 13 Jbeta primers were used. Sequenced by immunoSEQ multiplex PCR; TCRdb stores in-frame clones only, minus some. The sample comprises approximately 200,000 clones, 70% to 80% of which are singletons, and roughly 2% rests with the top ten. Specimen: PBMCs. Receptor source: a man aged 25-45 years in good health and CMV-seronegative.

This clone was seen only once. This chain uses TRBV10-3 with TRBJ1-5; 8 bases align to TRBD1. The CDR3 spans 16 residues. Germline CDR1 ENHRY, CDR2 SYGVKD. With 2 bases clipped from V and 0 bases from J, the junction kept 3 bases outside the gene matches. CDR3 residues: CAISETRGLSNQPQHF. CDR3 nucleotides: TGTGCCATCAGTGAGACCAGGGGGCTTAGCAATCAGCCCCAGCATTTT.

The genes are TRBV27 and TRBJ2-7; possible D gene TRBD2, 6 bases. V was pared by 5 bases and J by 2 bases, with 10 bases between. Per the germline V gene, CDR1 is MNHEY and CDR2 is SMNVEV (reference sequence). The CDR3 length is 13 residues. CDR3 nucleotide sequence: TGTGCCAGCAGTGGGACTCGTACCTACGAGCAGTACTTC. It yields the protein CASSGTRTYEQYF.

The chain is built from TRBV6-5 and TRBJ1-3; a possible D gene is TRBD1 (6 bases). Trimming removed 0 bases at V and 6 bases at J, with 9 bases between. CDR3 length: 14 amino acids. Germline assignment: CDR1 MNHEY and CDR2 SVGAGI. CDR3 region: CASSYSDSKNTIYF. In DNA form, the CDR3 reads TGTGCCAGCAGTTACTCGGACAGCAAAAACACCATATATTTT.